Here is one T cell receptor beta chain with its context. Its binding antigen is unknown. Base qualities were left out, and no much larger clone turns up one base away. This entry belongs to a study of tumor-infiltrating lymphocytes in oesophageal squamous cell carcinoma (dated by TCRdb to the mid-2010s). Libraries came from PCR. The sequencing machine was an Illumina HiSeq 1500. TCRdb reworked the public reads: Q25 trimming with fastp, MiXCR clone assembly, productive beta chains retained. Each entry is one CDR3 protein sequence, shown with its most common DNA and genes. Across this sample there are about 11,000 distinct CDR3 sequences, with 40% to 65% seen only once. The ten largest make up roughly 20% of the sample. The CDR3 goes from the cysteine to the phenylalanine over 14 residues. The only DNA kept is the CDR3, 42 bases in frame from the first base. According to the germline V gene, CDR1 reads SGHTA and CDR2 reads FQGNSA.

Material: esophageal tumor tissue. This clonotype was sampled from a female donor with esophageal squamous cell carcinoma. Here the chain combines TRBV7-2 and TRBJ2-1, with a tentative D gene TRBD1 over 7 matching bases. The end of the DNA is better explained by TRBJ2-3, so the J call may be wrong. The base sequence is TGTGCCAGCAGCTTAGACAGGGGAGGAGATACGCAGTATTTT. Its protein is CASSLDRGGDTQYF.